The 9 T cell receptor beta chains below were found in one sample sequenced in a study of cytomegalovirus exposure and HLA in healthy donors. Primers: 60 Vbeta forward and 13 Jbeta reverse. Generated by immunoSEQ multiplex PCR, the TCRdb table keeps only in-frame clones and is missing some. The data show about 140,000 clones, 70% to 85% seen once. The specimen was PBMCs. Source of these receptors: a man aged 35 to 55 in good health and CMV-seropositive.

This chain connects TRBV7-7 to TRBJ1-1; D uncertain. The CDR3 covers 13 residues. V shed 3 bases and J shed 5 bases, with 10 bases lying between them. Germline-derived CDR1 and CDR2 are SSHAT and FNYEAQ (reference sequence). CDR3 region: CASSLNSWTEAFF. In DNA, the CDR3 is TGTGCCAGCAGCTTGAACTCGTGGACTGAAGCTTTCTTT.

CDR3 sequence (DNA): TGTGCCACCAGCCGTCGAGGATTTGCCCAGCATTTT. Translated: CATSRRGFAQHF. The chain carries TRBV15 and TRBJ1-5; D remains unclear. The CDR3 sequence is 12 residues long. Per the germline V gene, CDR1 is LNHNV and CDR2 is YYDKDF (reference sequence). Trimming pared 5 bases from V and 11 bases from J, leaving 13 bases between. Complete variable domain (other parts from reference TRBV15 and TRBJ1-5): DAMVIQNPRYQVTQFGKPVTLSCSQTLNHNVMYWYQQKSSQAPKLLFHYYDKDFNNEADTPDNFQSRRPNTSFCFLDIRSPGLGDTAMYLCATSRRGFAQHFGDGTRLSIL.

V and J are TRBV7-6 and TRBJ2-4; D is ambiguous. Trimming pared 4 bases from V and 6 bases from J, leaving 7 bases between. The CDR3 covers 12 residues. The V gene's germline CDR1 is SGHVS and CDR2 FNYEAQ. The CDR3 region has the DNA TGTGCCAGCAGCTATATTATAAACATTCAGTACTTC. Protein sequence: CASSYIINIQYF.

CDR3 residues: CAISAVPISGNTIYF. In nucleotides, the CDR3 is TGTGCCATCAGTGCAGTACCGATCTCTGGAAACACCATATATTTT. The rearrangement joins TRBV10-3 to TRBJ1-3; D gene unclear. Deletions cut 4 bases from V and 0 bases from J, with 10 bases between. This CDR3 region has 15 residues. CDR1 is ENHRY and CDR2 is SYGVKD in the germline V gene.

V gene TRBV5-4 combines with J gene TRBJ2-1; D not resolved. The CDR3 runs 12 residues. V was shortened by 1 base and J by 7 bases, with 6 bases between the two germline ends. Germline CDR1 is SGHNT and CDR2 is YYREEE (reference sequence). CDR3 residues: CASSLYANEQFF. The CDR3 DNA reads TGTGCCAGCAGCTTGTATGCGAATGAGCAGTTCTTC.

This clone was seen more than once but under ten times. This chain links TRBV23-1 with TRBJ2-1; a possible D gene is TRBD1 (5 bases). TRBV23-1 is marked as an open reading frame, function uncertain. V lost 2 bases and J 0 bases, leaving 20 bases between the germline ends. The CDR3 totals 19 residues. The CDR3 region is CASSQGREWSRSSYNEQFF. In DNA form, the CDR3 reads TGCGCCAGCAGTCAAGGCAGGGAATGGTCCAGGAGCTCCTACAATGAGCAGTTCTTC.

This clone was seen more than once but under ten times. This chain links TRBV7-6 with TRBJ2-6; the D gene is possibly TRBD1 (6 bases). The CDR3 covers 18 residues. Germline values: CDR1 SGHVS, CDR2 FNYEAQ. The V gene lost 1 base and the J gene lost 3 bases, with 16 bases spanning the gap. CDR3 in amino acids: CASSLDRQAVVGANVLTF. DNA for the CDR3: TGTGCCAGCAGCTTAGATCGACAGGCGGTAGTTGGGGCCAACGTCCTGACTTTC.

This chain uses TRBV19 with TRBJ2-7, with D possibly being TRBD2 (5 bases). CDR3 length: 13 residues. V was shortened by 5 bases and J by 3 bases, with 11 bases between the two germline ends. Per germline, CDR1 LNHDA and CDR2 SQIVND (reference sequence). CDR3 coding DNA: TGTGCCAGTAGTTACGGACTGAGCTACGAGCAGTACTTC. Protein sequence: CASSYGLSYEQYF.

The chain combines TRBV11-2 with TRBJ1-3; no firm D call. The CDR3 loop spans 13 amino acids. Trimming removed 8 bases from V and 0 bases from J, with 8 bases in between. Germline CDR1 and CDR2: SGHAT and FQNNGV. As DNA, the CDR3 is TGTGCCAGCTGTCTACTCTCTGGAAACACCATATATTTT. Amino acids: CASCLLSGNTIYF. The full variable domain, its missing parts supplied by reference TRBV11-2 and TRBJ1-3, is EAGVAQSPRYKIIEKRQSVAFWCNPISGHATLYWYQQILGQGPKLLIQFQNNGVVDDSQLPKDRFSAERLKGVDSTLKIQPAKLEDSAVYLCASCLLSGNTIYFGEGSWLTVV.